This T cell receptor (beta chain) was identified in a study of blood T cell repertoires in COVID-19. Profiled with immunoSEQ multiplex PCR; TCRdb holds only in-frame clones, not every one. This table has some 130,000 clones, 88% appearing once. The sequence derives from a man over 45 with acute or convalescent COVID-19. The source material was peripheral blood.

CDR3 region: CASSQAGTAEAFF. CDR3 DNA sequence: TGTGCCAGCAGCCAAGCCGGGACAGCTGAAGCTTTCTTT. This chain connects TRBV4-2 to TRBJ1-1; 7 nucleotides align to TRBD1. Germline V CDR1 and CDR2: LGHNA, YNFKEQ. The CDR3 sequence is 13 residues long. The ends lost 1 base at V and 6 bases at J; junction bases unmatched: 2.